The rows below give T cell receptor beta chains drawn from one sample of a study of blood T cell repertoires in COVID-19. TCRdb's copy holds only in-frame clones and misses some; the assay was immunoSEQ multiplex PCR. The table has roughly 58,000 clones, roughly 77% seen once. Sequenced material: peripheral blood. The receptors derive from a man between 60 and 70 years old with COVID-19, enrolled during active disease. Both conserved end residues are part of each CDR3. The order of the fields is D gene, J gene, clone size, V gene, CDR3 DNA, CDR3 protein. A D gene is named only where the DNA matches it firmly. Not all rows give a size; the values are once, few, many and, for expanded clones, a class.

>TRBD2|TRBJ2-2|NA|TRBV6-2/TRBV6-3
TGTGCCAGCAGTTACGGGACTAGCGGGAGAGGGACCGGGGAGCTGTTTTTT
CASSYGTSGRGTGELFF
>TRBD1|TRBJ1-6|few|TRBV19
TGTGCCAGTAGTCCTCGCACCCCGACAGGGGATAATTCACCCCTCCACTTT
CASSPRTPTGDNSPLHF
>TRBD2|TRBJ2-1|NA|TRBV5-1
TGCGCCAGCACACTAGCGGGAGGGCCCGACAATGAGCAGTTCTTC
CASTLAGGPDNEQFF
>NA|TRBJ2-2|NA|TRBV5-1
TGCGCCTGGGGGGACGGGCCCAGCACCGGGGAGCTGTTTTTT
CAWGDGPSTGELFF
>TRBD2|TRBJ2-1|once|TRBV7-6
TGTGCCAGCAGCGTAACTGACCGGGGGGTGAACAATGAGCAGTTCTTC
CASSVTDRGVNNEQFF
>NA|TRBJ2-2|NA|TRBV25-1
TGTGCCAGCAGTGAACCTAGGACTGATAACACCGGGGAGCTGTTTTTT
CASSEPRTDNTGELFF
>NA|TRBJ1-5|few|TRBV28
TGTGCCAGCACTCAGGGGAGCGGTGGTAGCAATCAGCCCCAGCATTTT
CASTQGSGGSNQPQHF
>TRBD1|TRBJ1-6|NA|TRBV27
TGTGCCAGCAGCTCCCTGGTAGAGGGGGCGATTAGGAATTCACCCCTCCACTTT
CASSSLVEGAIRNSPLHF
>TRBD1|TRBJ1-4|NA|TRBV29-1
TGCAGCGTGAAGGGGGGACAGGGATCTGAAAAACTGTTTTTT
CSVKGGQGSEKLFF
>NA|TRBJ2-1|NA|TRBV5-8
TGTGCCAACTCAGGGGCCCCTACAATAGTGCAGTTCTTC
CANSGAPTIVQFF
>TRBD2|TRBJ2-3|NA|TRBV19
TGTGCCAGTGGGAGGGAAGGGCCCGATACGCAGTATTTT
CASGREGPDTQYF
>NA|TRBJ2-5|few|TRBV27
TGTGCCAGCAGTTTACACTACCTCCGGGACAACCAAGAGACCCAGTACTTC
CASSLHYLRDNQETQYF
>NA|TRBJ1-4|NA|TRBV29-1
TGCAGCGCGGGAGGGGGTAATGAAAAACTGTTTTTT
CSAGGGNEKLFF
>NA|TRBJ2-3|NA|TRBV11-2
TGTGCCAGCAGCTTAGTTAAGGGGTGGGATACGCAGTATTTT
CASSLVKGWDTQYF
>NA|TRBJ2-3|NA|TRBV7-9
TGTGCCAGCAGCTTAGAACGGGATACGCAGTATTTT
CASSLERDTQYF
>TRBD1|TRBJ2-2|NA|TRBV5-1
TGCGCCAGCAGCTTAGGACAGGGGGCTGGCGGGGAGCTGTTTTTT
CASSLGQGAGGELFF
>NA|TRBJ2-3|few|TRBV7-9
TGTGCCAGCAGCTTAGGGTACAGAGAGGATACGCAGTATTTT
CASSLGYREDTQYF
>TRBD1|TRBJ2-2|NA|TRBV4-2
TGTGCCAGCAGCCAGGAGACAGGGGTCGGGGAGCTGTTTTTT
CASSQETGVGELFF
>NA|TRBJ2-7|NA|TRBV2
TGTGCCAGCAGTGAAAGGACTTCGAGCTCCTACGAGCAGTACTTC
CASSERTSSSYEQYF
>TRBD1|TRBJ2-2|few|TRBV12-3/TRBV12-4
TGTGCCAGCAGTTTACAGGGGGCCGGGGAGCTGTTTTTT
CASSLQGAGELFF
>TRBD2|TRBJ2-5|NA|TRBV12-5
TGTGCTAGTGGGGTAGCGGGGCAAGAGACCCAGTACTTC
CASGVAGQETQYF
>TRBD2|TRBJ2-3|few|TRBV4-1
TGCGCCAGCAGCCAAGGAGTAGCGGGGACAGATACGCAGTATTTT
CASSQGVAGTDTQYF